This T cell receptor (beta chain) was recorded in a study of molecular identifiers for immune sequencing clone quantification. Germline V gives CDR1 SEHNR, CDR2 FQNEAQ (reference sequence). The CDR3 sequence is 18 residues long. The V gene lost 1 base and the J gene lost 4 bases, with 23 bases spanning the gap. Study results and limitations: Jurkat TCR RNA spiked in from one cell (amid about 980,000 naive cells) was reportedly detectable. Over 99% of effector molecules, but under 1% in naive cells, were held by clones with more than 20 RNA copies. In cases of identical TCR molecules sharing a barcode, highly expanded clone sizes could be underestimated.

This clonotype was seen ten or more times. What it recognizes is unknown. One entry per CDR3 protein, called by TCRdb with MiXCR from the PCR reads. The sample holds hundreds of thousands of distinct CDR3 sequences, roughly 27% seen once. This TCR was recovered from a human donor in good health. Some libraries in this study had Jurkat cell RNA spiked in. The chain couples TRBV7-9 to TRBJ2-7; D perhaps matches TRBD2 (6 bases). Source material: naive CD8+ T cells from blood, with Jurkat cell RNA spiked in. Sample subset: FACS-sorted CD8+CD4-CCR7+CD45RA+ naive T cells. The CDR3 loop is CASSLVISGGPLMYEQYF. The CDR3 DNA reads TGTGCCAGCAGCTTAGTTATTAGCGGAGGGCCCTTGATGTACGAGCAGTACTTC. The full variable domain, rest sourced from reference TRBV7-9 and TRBJ2-7, is DTGVSQNPRHKITKRGQNVTFRCDPISEHNRLYWYRQTLGQGPEFLTYFQNEAQLEKSRLLSDRFSAERPKGSFSTLEIQRTEQGDSAMYLCASSLVISGGPLMYEQYFGPGTRLTVT.